The clone carrying this TCR beta chain was seen at least ten times. Antigen: not known. The sample originates from a study of T-cell reconstitution after alpha-beta-depleted transplantation in children. Preparation of the TCRbeta library involved a method that used unique molecular identifiers. Using its own MiXCR run on the PCR reads, TCRdb lists one record per CDR3 protein. The sample has 200,000 to 250,000 distinct CDR3 sequences; less than 9% are singletons. Overall study results and limits: From surviving recipient T cells and thymic progenitors came the high day-60 TCRbeta diversity observed in some patients. T-cell numbers and diversity one year post-transplant derived largely from freshly generated T cells.

V was clipped by 7 bases and J by 4 bases, with 18 bases between them. Germline CDR1 and CDR2: SGHNT and YYREEE (reference sequence). This CDR3 is built from 14 residues. The clonotype comes from a male patient under 18 who had a stem cell transplant for acute lymphoblastic leukemia, so the T cells may come from the graft donor. The sequences come from PBMCs, mostly from graft donor cells, collected 180 days after TCRalphabeta/CD19-depleted stem cell transplant. The chain couples TRBV5-4 to TRBJ2-7; D possibly uses TRBD1 or TRBD2 (6 bases each). The CDR3 DNA follows: TGTGCCAGCTCACCAGGTCAGGGGAGGTACGAGCAGTACTTC. Its protein product is CASSPGQGRYEQYF.